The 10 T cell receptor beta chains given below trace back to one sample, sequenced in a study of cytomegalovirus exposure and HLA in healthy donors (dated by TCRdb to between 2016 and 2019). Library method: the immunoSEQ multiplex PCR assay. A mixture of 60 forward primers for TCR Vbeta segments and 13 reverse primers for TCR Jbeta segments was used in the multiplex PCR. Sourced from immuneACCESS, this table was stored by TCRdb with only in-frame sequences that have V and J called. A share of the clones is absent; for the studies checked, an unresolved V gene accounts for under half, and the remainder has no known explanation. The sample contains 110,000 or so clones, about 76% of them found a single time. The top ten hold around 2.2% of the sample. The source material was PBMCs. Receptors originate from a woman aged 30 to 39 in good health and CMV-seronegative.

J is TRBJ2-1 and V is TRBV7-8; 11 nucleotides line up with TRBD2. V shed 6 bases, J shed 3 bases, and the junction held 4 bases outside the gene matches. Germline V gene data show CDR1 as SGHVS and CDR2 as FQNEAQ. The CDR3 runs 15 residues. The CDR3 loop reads CASRKTSGVYNEQFF. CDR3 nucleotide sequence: TGTGCCAGCAGAAAGACTAGCGGGGTCTACAATGAGCAGTTCTTC.

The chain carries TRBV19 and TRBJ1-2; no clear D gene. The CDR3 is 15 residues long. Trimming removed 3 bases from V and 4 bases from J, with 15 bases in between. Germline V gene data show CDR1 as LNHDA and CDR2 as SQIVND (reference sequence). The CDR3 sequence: CASSIPSRTSYGYTF. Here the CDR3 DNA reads TGTGCCAGTAGTATTCCGAGTCGAACTTCCTATGGCTACACCTTC.

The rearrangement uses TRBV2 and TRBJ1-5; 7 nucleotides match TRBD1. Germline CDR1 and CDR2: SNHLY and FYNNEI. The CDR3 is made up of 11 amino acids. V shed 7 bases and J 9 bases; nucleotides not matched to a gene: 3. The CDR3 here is CASNAGGPQHF. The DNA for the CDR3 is TGTGCCAGCAACGCAGGGGGGCCCCAGCATTTT.

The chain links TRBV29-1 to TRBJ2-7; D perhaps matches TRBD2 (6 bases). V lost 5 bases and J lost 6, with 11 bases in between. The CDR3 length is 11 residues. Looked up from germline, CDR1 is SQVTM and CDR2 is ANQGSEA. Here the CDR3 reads CSVRIGGEQYF. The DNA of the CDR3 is TGCAGCGTTCGCATCGGGGGCGAGCAGTACTTC.

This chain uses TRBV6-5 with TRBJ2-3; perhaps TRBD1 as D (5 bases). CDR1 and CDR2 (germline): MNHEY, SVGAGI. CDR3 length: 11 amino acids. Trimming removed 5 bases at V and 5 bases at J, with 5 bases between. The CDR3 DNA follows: TGTGCCAGCAGTAGGGGAGATACGCAGTATTTT. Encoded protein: CASSRGDTQYF.

The CDR3 here is CASSSRGQAEKLFF. CDR3 DNA sequence: TGTGCCAGCAGCTCCCGTGGGCAGGCCGAAAAACTGTTTTTT. The V and J genes are TRBV7-2 and TRBJ1-4, with D hard to call. V was pared by 4 bases and J by 8 bases, with 14 bases between. Germline-derived CDR1 and CDR2 are SGHTA and FQGNSA. The CDR3 is 14 residues long.

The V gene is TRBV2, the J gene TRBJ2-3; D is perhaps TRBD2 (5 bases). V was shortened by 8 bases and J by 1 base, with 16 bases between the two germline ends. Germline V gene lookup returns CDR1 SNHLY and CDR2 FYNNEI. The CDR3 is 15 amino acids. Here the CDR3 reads CASVIGARGTDTQYF. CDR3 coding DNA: TGTGCCAGCGTGATCGGTGCGAGGGGCACAGATACGCAGTATTTT.

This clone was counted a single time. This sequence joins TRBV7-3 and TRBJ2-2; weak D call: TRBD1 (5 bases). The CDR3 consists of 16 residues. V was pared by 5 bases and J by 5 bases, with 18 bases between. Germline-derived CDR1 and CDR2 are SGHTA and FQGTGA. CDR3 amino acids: CASSLLGRVETGELFF. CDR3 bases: TGTGCCAGCAGCCTCCTAGGCAGGGTAGAGACCGGGGAGCTGTTTTTT.

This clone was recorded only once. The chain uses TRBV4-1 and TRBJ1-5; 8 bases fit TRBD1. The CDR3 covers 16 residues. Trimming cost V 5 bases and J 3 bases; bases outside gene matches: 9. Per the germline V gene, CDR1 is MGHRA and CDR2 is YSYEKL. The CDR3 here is CASSNLGQGYNQPQHF. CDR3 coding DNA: TGCGCCAGCAGCAACCTCGGACAGGGATACAATCAGCCCCAGCATTTT.

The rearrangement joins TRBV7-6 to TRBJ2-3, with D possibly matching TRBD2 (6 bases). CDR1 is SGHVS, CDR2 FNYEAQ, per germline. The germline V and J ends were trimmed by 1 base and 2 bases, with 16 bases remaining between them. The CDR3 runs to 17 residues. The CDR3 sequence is CASSLEGDGSFTDTQYF. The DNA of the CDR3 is TGTGCCAGCAGCTTAGAGGGTGACGGGAGTTTCACAGATACGCAGTATTTT.